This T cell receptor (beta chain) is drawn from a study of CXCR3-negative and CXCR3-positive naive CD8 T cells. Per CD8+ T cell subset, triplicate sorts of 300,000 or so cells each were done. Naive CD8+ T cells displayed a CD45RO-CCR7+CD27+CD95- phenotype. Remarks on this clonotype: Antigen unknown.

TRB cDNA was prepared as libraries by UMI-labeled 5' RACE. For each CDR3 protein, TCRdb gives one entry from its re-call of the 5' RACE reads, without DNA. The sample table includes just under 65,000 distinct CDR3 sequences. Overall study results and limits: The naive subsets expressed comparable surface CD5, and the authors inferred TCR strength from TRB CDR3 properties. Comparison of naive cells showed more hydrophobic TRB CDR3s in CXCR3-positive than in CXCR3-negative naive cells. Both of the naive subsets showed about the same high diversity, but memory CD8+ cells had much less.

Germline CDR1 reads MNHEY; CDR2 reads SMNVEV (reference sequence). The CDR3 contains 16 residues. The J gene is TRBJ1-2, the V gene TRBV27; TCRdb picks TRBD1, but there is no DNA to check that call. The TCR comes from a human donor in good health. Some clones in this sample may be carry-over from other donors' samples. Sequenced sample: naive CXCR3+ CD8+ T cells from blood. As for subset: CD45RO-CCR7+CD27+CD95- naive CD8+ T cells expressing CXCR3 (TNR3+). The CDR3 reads CASSSDGTPANYGYTF.